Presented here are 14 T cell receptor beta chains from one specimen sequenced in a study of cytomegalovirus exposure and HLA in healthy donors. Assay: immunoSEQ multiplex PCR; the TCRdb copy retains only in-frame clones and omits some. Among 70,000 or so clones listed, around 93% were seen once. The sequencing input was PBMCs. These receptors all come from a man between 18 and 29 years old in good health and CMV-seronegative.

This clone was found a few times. CDR3 sequence: CASSVLAHSSYEQYF. The CDR3 DNA reads as TGTGCCAGCAGCGTACTAGCGCACAGCTCCTACGAGCAGTACTTC. The chain carries TRBV9 and TRBJ2-7; D perhaps matches TRBD2 (6 bases). Germline V gives CDR1 SGDLS, CDR2 YYNGEE. V gave up 1 base and J gave up 0 bases, with 11 bases separating them. CDR3 length: 15 amino acids. Complete variable domain (other parts from reference TRBV9 and TRBJ2-7): DSGVTQTPKHLITATGQRVTLRCSPRSGDLSVYWYQQSLDQGLQFLIQYYNGEERAKGNILERFSAQQFPDLHSELNLSSLELGDSALYFCASSVLAHSSYEQYFGPGTRLTVT.

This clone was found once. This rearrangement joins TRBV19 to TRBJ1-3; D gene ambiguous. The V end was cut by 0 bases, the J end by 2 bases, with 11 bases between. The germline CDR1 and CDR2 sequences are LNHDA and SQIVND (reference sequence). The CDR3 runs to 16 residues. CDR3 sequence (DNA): TGTGCCAGTAGTATAGATCTGCGGAGGGCTGGAAACACCATATATTTT. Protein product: CASSIDLRRAGNTIYF.

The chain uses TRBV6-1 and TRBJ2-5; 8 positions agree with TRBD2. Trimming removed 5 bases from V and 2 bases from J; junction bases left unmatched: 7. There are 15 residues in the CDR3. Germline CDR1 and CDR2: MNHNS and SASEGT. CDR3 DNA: TGTGCCAGCAGTCCTTCCCGGGGGGGACAAGAGACCCAGTACTTC. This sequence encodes CASSPSRGGQETQYF.

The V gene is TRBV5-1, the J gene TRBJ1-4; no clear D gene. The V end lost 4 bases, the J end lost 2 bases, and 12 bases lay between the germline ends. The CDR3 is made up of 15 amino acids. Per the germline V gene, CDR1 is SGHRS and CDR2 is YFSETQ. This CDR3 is CASSAAGATNEKLFF. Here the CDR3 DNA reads TGCGCCAGCAGCGCGGCGGGTGCGACTAATGAAAAACTGTTTTTT. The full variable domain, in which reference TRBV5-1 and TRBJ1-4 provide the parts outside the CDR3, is KAGVTQTPRYLIKTRGQQVTLSCSPISGHRSVSWYQQTPGQGLQFLFEYFSETQRNKGNFPGRFSGRQFSNSRSEMNVSTLELGDSALYLCASSAAGATNEKLFFGSGTQLSVL.

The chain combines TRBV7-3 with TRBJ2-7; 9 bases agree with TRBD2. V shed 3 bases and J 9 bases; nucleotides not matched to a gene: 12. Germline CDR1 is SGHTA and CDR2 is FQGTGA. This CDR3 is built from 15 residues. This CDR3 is CASSFQTSGGGGQYF. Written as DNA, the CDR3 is TGTGCCAGCAGCTTCCAGACTAGCGGAGGAGGTGGGCAGTACTTC.

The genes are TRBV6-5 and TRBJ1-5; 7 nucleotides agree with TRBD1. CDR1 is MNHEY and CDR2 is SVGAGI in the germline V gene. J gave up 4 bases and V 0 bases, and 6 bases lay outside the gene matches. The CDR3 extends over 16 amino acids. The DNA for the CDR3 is TGTGCCAGCAGTTACTCGTCCAGGGGGGCGAATCAGCCCCAGCATTTT. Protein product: CASSYSSRGANQPQHF.

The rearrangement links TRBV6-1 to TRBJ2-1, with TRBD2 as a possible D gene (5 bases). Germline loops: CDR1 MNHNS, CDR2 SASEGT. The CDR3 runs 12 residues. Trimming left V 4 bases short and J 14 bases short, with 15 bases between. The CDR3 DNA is TGTGCCAGCAGTGGCCTAGGACTCCTAAAGTTCTTC. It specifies CASSGLGLLKFF.

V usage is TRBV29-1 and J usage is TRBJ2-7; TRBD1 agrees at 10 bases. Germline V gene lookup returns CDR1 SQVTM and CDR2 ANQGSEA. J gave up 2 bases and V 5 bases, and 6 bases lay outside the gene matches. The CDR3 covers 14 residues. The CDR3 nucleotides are TGCAGCGTTAAACGGGACAGGGGTACCTACGAGCAGTACTTC. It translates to CSVKRDRGTYEQYF.

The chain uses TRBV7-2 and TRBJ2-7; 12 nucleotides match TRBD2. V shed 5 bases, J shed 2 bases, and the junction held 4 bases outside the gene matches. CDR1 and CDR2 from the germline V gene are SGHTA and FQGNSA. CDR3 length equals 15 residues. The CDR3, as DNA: TGTGCCAGCAGCGCCAGACTAGCGGGAGCCTACGAGCAGTACTTC. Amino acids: CASSARLAGAYEQYF.

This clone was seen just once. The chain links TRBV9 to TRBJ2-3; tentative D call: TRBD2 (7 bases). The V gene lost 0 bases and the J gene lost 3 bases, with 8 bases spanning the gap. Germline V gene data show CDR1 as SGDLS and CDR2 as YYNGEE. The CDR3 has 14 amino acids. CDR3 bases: TGTGCCAGCAGCGTAGAGGGGGGGACAGATACGCAGTATTTT. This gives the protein CASSVEGGTDTQYF.

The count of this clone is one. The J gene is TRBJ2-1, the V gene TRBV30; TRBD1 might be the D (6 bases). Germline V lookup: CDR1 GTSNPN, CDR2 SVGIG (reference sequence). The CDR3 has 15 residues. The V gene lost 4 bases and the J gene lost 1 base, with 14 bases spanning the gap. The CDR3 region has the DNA TGTGCCTGGATCCAGGGGTTCGGGTCCTACAATGAGCAGTTCTTC. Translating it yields CAWIQGFGSYNEQFF.

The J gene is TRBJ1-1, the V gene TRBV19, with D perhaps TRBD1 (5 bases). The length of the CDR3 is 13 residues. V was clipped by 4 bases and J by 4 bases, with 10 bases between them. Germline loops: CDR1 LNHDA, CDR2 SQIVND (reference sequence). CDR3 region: CASSSGAITEAFF. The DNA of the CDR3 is TGTGCCAGTAGTAGCGGGGCAATCACTGAAGCTTTCTTT.

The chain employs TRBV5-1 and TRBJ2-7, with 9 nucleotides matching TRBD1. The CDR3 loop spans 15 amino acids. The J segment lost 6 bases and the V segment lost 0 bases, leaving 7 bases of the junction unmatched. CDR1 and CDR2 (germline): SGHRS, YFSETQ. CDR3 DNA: TGCGCCAGCAGCTTGGTCATACAGGGGGCTAGCGAGCAGTACTTC. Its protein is CASSLVIQGASEQYF.

The CDR3 nucleotides are TGTGCCAGCAGTAACCCCTTCGAGGGTAAAGAGACCCAGTACTTC. Encoded protein: CASSNPFEGKETQYF. The rearrangement links TRBV28 to TRBJ2-5, with D maybe TRBD2 (5 bases). This CDR3 is 15 amino acids long. The germline V gene has CDR1 MDHEN and CDR2 SYDVKM. V lost 5 bases and J 3 bases, leaving 16 bases between the germline ends.